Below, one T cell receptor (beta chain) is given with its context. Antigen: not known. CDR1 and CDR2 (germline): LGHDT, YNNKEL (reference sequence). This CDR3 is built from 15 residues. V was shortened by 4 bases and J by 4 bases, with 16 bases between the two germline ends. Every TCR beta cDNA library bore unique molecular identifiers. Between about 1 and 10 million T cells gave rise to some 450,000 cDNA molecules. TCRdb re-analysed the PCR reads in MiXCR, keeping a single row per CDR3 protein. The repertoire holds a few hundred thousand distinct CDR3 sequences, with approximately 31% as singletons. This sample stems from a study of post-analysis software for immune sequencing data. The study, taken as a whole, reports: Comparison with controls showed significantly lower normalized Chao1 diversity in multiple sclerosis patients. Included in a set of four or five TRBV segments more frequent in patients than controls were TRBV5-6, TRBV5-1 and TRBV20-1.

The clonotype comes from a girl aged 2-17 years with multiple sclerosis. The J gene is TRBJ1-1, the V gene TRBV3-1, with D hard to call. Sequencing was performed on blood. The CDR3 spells CASSLTAGWGTEAFF. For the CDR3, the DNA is TGTGCCAGCAGCCTAACGGCAGGCTGGGGCACTGAAGCTTTCTTT. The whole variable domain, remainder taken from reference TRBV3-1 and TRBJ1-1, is DTAVSQTPKYLVTQMGNDKSIKCEQNLGHDTMYWYKQDSKKFLKIMFSYNNKELIINETVPNRFSPKSPDKAHLNLHINSLELGDSAVYFCASSLTAGWGTEAFFGQGTRLTVV.